Listed here are 14 T cell receptor beta chains from one sample, sequenced in a study of shared clonotypes between healthy human individuals. Here immunoSEQ multiplex PCR was the method, and the copy in TCRdb shows in-frame clones only, minus some. The table lists about 710,000 clones, just under 75% of them singletons, with around 1.8% in the top ten. The sample taken for sequencing was memory CD4+ T cells sorted from blood. Subset in this sample: CD45RA-negative fraction. The receptors shown here come from a woman in her 30s in good health.

CDR3: CASSYKGPKSNTEAFF. CDR3 nucleotide sequence: TGTGCCAGCAGTTACAAGGGCCCGAAATCGAACACTGAAGCTTTCTTT. The chain carries TRBV6-5 and TRBJ1-1; no firm D call. Trimming took off 2 bases at V and 1 base at J, with 14 bases between the two ends. The CDR3 length is 16 residues. From germline, CDR1 is MNHEY and CDR2 SVGAGI.

This sequence joins TRBV28 and TRBJ2-5; a weak D match, TRBD2 (5 bases). Germline V gene sequence: CDR1 MDHEN, CDR2 SYDVKM. The CDR3 extends over 12 amino acids. Trimming took off 5 bases at V and 10 bases at J, with 14 bases between the two ends. The CDR3 DNA reads TGTGCCAGCAGTGGACTTCTCAAGGGCCAGTACTTC. Amino acids: CASSGLLKGQYF.

This clone was picked up a small number of times. The CDR3 spells CAWSLKGGSALSSYEQYF. In DNA form, the CDR3 reads TGTGCCTGGAGTCTTAAGGGGGGATCAGCCCTGAGCTCCTACGAGCAGTACTTC. The rearrangement uses TRBV30 and TRBJ2-7, with D perhaps TRBD1 or TRBD2 (6 bases each). The CDR3 length is 18 residues. CDR1 and CDR2 from the germline V gene are GTSNPN and SVGIG (reference sequence). V lost 2 bases and J 0 bases, leaving 23 bases between the germline ends.

The chain carries TRBV18 and TRBJ2-6, with D unresolved. CDR3 length: 15 amino acids. Germline assignment: CDR1 KGHSH and CDR2 LQKENI. Between the trimmed V and J ends, which lost 3 bases and 2 bases, there was a span of 8 bases. This CDR3 reads CASSPWEPGANVLTF. CDR3 sequence (DNA): TGTGCCAGCTCACCGTGGGAACCTGGGGCCAACGTCCTGACTTTC.

The chain couples TRBV15 to TRBJ1-1; 7 bases line up with TRBD1. Trimming at V came to 5 bases and at J to 3 bases, leaving 6 bases not matched to a gene. The CDR3 contains 14 residues. Germline-derived CDR1 and CDR2 are LNHNV and YYDKDF (reference sequence). For the CDR3, the DNA is TGTGCCACCAGCGTCGGAGACAGGGACACTGAAGCTTTCTTT. Protein product: CATSVGDRDTEAFF.

The rearrangement joins TRBV7-2 to TRBJ2-7; TRBD2 aligns across 8 bases. V lost 5 bases to trimming and J lost 1 base; unmatched junction nucleotides: 4. CDR1 is SGHTA and CDR2 is FQGNSA in the germline V gene. The CDR3 covers 14 residues. CDR3 protein: CASSITSGSYEQYF. DNA for the CDR3: TGTGCCAGCAGCATCACTAGCGGATCCTACGAGCAGTACTTC.

The chain employs TRBV11-2 and TRBJ2-1; no reliable D call. The CDR3 has 11 residues. With 8 bases removed from V and 8 bases from J, the gap between germline ends came to 10 bases. Germline V gene data show CDR1 as SGHAT and CDR2 as FQNNGV. The CDR3 region has the DNA TGTGCCAGCCGGTCCCGACATGAGCAGTTCTTC. This sequence encodes CASRSRHEQFF.

The chain combines TRBV11-2 with TRBJ1-4; 8 bases fit TRBD1. CDR1 is SGHAT and CDR2 is FQNNGV in the germline V gene. This CDR3 region has 15 residues. V lost 4 bases and J lost 1; bases outside the gene matches: 2. The CDR3 region has the DNA TGTGCCAGCAGCTCCGGACAGGGAACTAATGAAAAACTGTTTTTT. It is translated as CASSSGQGTNEKLFF.

V is TRBV28 and J is TRBJ2-7, with a possible D match to TRBD2 (7 bases). There are 16 residues in the CDR3. Germline V gene data show CDR1 as MDHEN and CDR2 as SYDVKM. V lost 7 bases and J lost 2, with 21 bases in between. Here the CDR3 reads CASTLGRRGRPYEQYF. Here the CDR3 DNA reads TGTGCCAGCACCCTCGGGAGGAGGGGGAGACCCTACGAGCAGTACTTC.

The rearrangement uses TRBV30 and TRBJ1-3; D perhaps matches TRBD1 (5 bases). The germline gives CDR1 GTSNPN, CDR2 SVGIG (reference sequence). The CDR3 covers 16 residues. V was clipped by 3 bases and J by 2 bases, with 17 bases between them. CDR3 region: CAWRAVRRGTGNTIYF. DNA of the CDR3: TGTGCCTGGAGGGCCGTAAGAAGGGGCACTGGAAACACCATATATTTT.

The table lists this clone with a count of one. Other DNA sequences of this sample code for an identical CDR3. The chain carries TRBV18 and TRBJ2-5; no clear D gene. From germline, CDR1 is KGHSH and CDR2 LQKENI. Trimming stripped 2 bases from V and 2 bases from J, with 6 bases between. CDR3 length equals 13 residues. Here the CDR3 DNA reads TGTGCCAGCTCACCAGGCACTCAAGAGACCCAGTACTTC. Translated: CASSPGTQETQYF.

This rearrangement joins TRBV19 to TRBJ2-1, with unresolved D. V lost 3 bases, J lost 8 bases, and 23 bases lay in between. Germline V gene lookup returns CDR1 LNHDA and CDR2 SQIVND (reference sequence). The CDR3 has 17 residues. CDR3 in amino acids: CASSMGLVQKGRHEQFF. The CDR3 bases are TGTGCCAGTAGTATGGGGTTGGTACAGAAGGGTCGGCATGAGCAGTTCTTC. The full variable domain, completed using reference TRBV19 and TRBJ2-1, is DGGITQSPKYLFRKEGQNVTLSCEQNLNHDAMYWYRQDPGQGLRLIYYSQIVNDFQKGDIAEGYSVSREKKESFPLTVTSAQKNPTAFYLCASSMGLVQKGRHEQFFGPGTRLTVL.

The genes are TRBV2 and TRBJ2-7; 12 bases agree with TRBD2. This CDR3 has 18 amino acids. V trimming: 11 bases; J trimming: 3 bases; junction bases outside the gene matches: 20. CDR1 and CDR2 (germline): SNHLY, FYNNEI. CDR3 amino acids: CAGLTSGSRATSDYEQYF. CDR3 coding DNA: TGTGCCGGATTGACTAGCGGGAGTCGCGCAACGAGCGACTACGAGCAGTACTTC. Full variable domain (missing parts from reference TRBV2 and TRBJ2-7): EPEVTQTPSHQVTQMGQEVILRCVPISNHLYFYWYRQILGQKVEFLVSFYNNEISEKSEIFDDQFSVERPDGSNFTLKIRSTKLEDSAMYFCAGLTSGSRATSDYEQYFGPGTRLTVT.

In DNA, the CDR3 is TGTGCCAGCAGCCTACAGGGACTAGCGGGAGGAGGAAGAGATACGCAGTATTTT. Its translation: CASSLQGLAGGGRDTQYF. V and J are TRBV28 and TRBJ2-3; TRBD2 matches 15 bases. The CDR3 is 18 amino acids. Germline V gene data show CDR1 as MDHEN and CDR2 as SYDVKM. V gave up 6 bases and J gave up 5 bases; unmatched junction bases: 12.